The clone carrying this T cell receptor (beta chain) was seen once. The antigen is not known. This sample is part of a study of OX40 agonist ivuxolimab in advanced cancers. Prior autoimmune disease or systemic immunosuppression barred patients. Study-level points and caveats: Both CD4+ and CD8+ T cell populations in blood had undergone clonal expansion by week 6 at 0.1 to 3.0 mg/kg. No determination was made of the antigen specificity of the expanded peripheral T cells.

Germline V gene sequence: CDR1 LGHNA, CDR2 YSLEER. The V end was cut by 6 bases, the J end by 1 base, with 6 bases between. This CDR3 has 13 residues. This table comes from immunoSEQ multiplex PCR, and its TCRdb copy is limited to in-frame clones, with some not included. The sample includes tens of thousands of clones, 80% to 90% seen only once; the top ten take 9.5% to 10%. This chain uses TRBV4-3 with TRBJ2-2, with D hard to call. This receptor was obtained from an adult with an advanced solid tumor such as melanoma, head and neck, liver or kidney cancer. Source: CD4+ or CD8+ T cells sorted from blood, taken in a trial of the OX40 agonist ivuxolimab. The CDR3 bases are TGCGCCAGCAGTGTCGGGAACACCGGGGAGCTGTTTTTT. Residues: CASSVGNTGELFF.